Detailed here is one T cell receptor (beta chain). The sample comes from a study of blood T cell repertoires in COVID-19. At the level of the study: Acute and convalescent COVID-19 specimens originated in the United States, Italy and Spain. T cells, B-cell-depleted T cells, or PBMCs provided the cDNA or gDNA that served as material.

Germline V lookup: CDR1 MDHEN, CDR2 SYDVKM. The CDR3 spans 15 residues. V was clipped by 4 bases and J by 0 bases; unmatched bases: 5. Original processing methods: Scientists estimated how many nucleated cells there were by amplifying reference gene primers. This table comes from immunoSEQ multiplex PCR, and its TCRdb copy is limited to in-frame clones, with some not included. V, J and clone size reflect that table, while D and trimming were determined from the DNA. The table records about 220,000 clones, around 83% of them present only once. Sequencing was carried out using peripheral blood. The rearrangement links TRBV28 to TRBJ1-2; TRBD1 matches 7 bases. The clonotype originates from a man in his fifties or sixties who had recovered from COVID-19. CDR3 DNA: TGTGCCAGCAGTTCCGGGACAGCGACTAACTATGGCTACACCTTC. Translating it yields CASSSGTATNYGYTF.